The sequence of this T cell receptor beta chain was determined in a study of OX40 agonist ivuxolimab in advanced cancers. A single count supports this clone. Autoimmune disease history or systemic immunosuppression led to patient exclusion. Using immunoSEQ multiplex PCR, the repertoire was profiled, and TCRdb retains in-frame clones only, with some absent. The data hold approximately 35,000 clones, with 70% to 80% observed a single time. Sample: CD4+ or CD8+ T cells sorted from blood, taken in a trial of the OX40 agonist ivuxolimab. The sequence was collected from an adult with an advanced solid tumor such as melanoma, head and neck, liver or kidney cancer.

The CDR3 region is CASSTSSNYGYTF. The CDR3 DNA follows: TGTGCCAGCAGCACCAGTTCTAACTATGGCTACACCTTC. This sequence joins TRBV13 and TRBJ1-2, with no clear D. The CDR3 length is 13 residues. V lost 5 bases and J 0 bases, leaving 7 bases between the germline ends. Germline V CDR1 and CDR2: PRHDT, FYEKMQ (reference sequence).